This paragraph reports one T cell receptor beta chain. The sample comes from a study of control samples from healthy donors and cancer patients. Data came from immunoSEQ multiplex PCR; TCRdb stores just in-frame clones and leaves some out. The sample includes roughly 86,000 clones, less than 95% seen only once; the top ten take about 4%. This clonotype was obtained from a woman aged 18-35 years in good health. Input material: blood.

The chain's CDR3 is CASSARLAETQYF. The DNA for the CDR3 is TGTGCCAGCAGTGCCAGACTAGCAGAGACCCAGTACTTC. This sequence joins TRBV2 and TRBJ2-5; 7 positions agree with TRBD2. CDR3 length: 13 residues. Germline CDR1 and CDR2: SNHLY and FYNNEI. V was clipped by 4 bases and J by 4 bases; unmatched bases: 3.